The 14 T cell receptor beta chains listed next were all sequenced from one sample in a study of blood T cells in healthy people across ages (dated by TCRdb to about 2015). Receptor libraries were prepared by 5' RACE. Sequencing relied on an Illumina HiSeq 2500. A second about 7 to 12 cycle PCR used a sample-barcoded 5' primer and a J-beta primer mix. Clones were called with MiXCR by TCRdb after fastp trimmed the public reads at Q25, and only in-frame beta chains were retained. Entries that share a CDR3 protein sequence are merged under the most common genes and DNA. Present in this sample are hundreds of thousands of distinct CDR3 sequences, about 62% of which were seen just once. The top ten clonotypes cover 28% of the sample. The material sequenced was blood. The receptors derive from a man in his thirties or forties in good health.

This clonotype showed up just a few times. This chain links TRBV9 with TRBJ1-4; no clear D. Germline CDR1 SGDLS, CDR2 YYNGEE. This CDR3 has 15 amino acids. V gave up 0 bases and J gave up 0 bases, with 6 bases separating them. CDR3 DNA sequence: TGTGCCAGCAGCGTAGGGCCAGCAACTAATGAAAAACTGTTTTTT. Its translation: CASSVGPATNEKLFF.

The rearrangement uses TRBV4-3 and TRBJ2-5; D tentatively fits TRBD1 or TRBD2 (5 bases each). The J call is doubtful: the DNA matches TRBJ2-7 better. Germline CDR1 and CDR2: LGHNA and YSLEER. This CDR3 has 15 residues. The CDR3 DNA sequence: TGCGCCAGCAGCCAAGAGCACAGAGGGGTTTACGAGCAGTACTTC. Encoded protein: CASSQEHRGVYEQYF.

The chain joins TRBV10-3 to TRBJ1-1, with 9 bases lining up with TRBD1. With V trimmed by 6 bases and J by 3 bases, 8 bases remained unmatched. Germline-derived CDR1 and CDR2 are ENHRY and SYGVKD. This CDR3 region has 15 residues. This CDR3 reads CAIRLGTGKDTEAFF. The CDR3 DNA reads TGTGCCATCAGACTAGGGACAGGGAAAGACACTGAAGCTTTCTTT.

This clonotype has just a few counts. The chain combines TRBV6-6 with TRBJ2-1; perhaps TRBD2 as D (7 bases). This CDR3 has 15 amino acids. CDR1 is MNHNY and CDR2 is SVGAGI in the germline V gene (reference sequence). V was pared by 4 bases and J by 3 bases, with 13 bases between. The CDR3 region has the DNA TGTGCCAGCAGTTTAGCCGGGGGGCGCTACAATGAGCAGTTCTTC. Translated, it gives CASSLAGGRYNEQFF.

The rearrangement links TRBV7-2 to TRBJ2-1; 8 nucleotides line up with TRBD2. The DNA matches TRBJ2-7 better at its end, which makes the J call doubtful. The CDR3 has 16 residues. CDR1 and CDR2 (germline): SGHTA, FQGNSA. The CDR3 DNA reads as TGTGCCAGCAGCCGTTCCCGTGGGGCGGGGGGCCACGAGCAGTACTTC. It encodes CASSRSRGAGGHEQYF.

The CDR3 region is CASSFQLAARETQYF. CDR3 DNA: TGTGCCAGCAGTTTTCAACTAGCGGCAAGAGAGACCCAGTACTTC. The chain has TRBV27 and TRBJ2-7; 8 bases line up with TRBD2. The tail of the sequence fits TRBJ2-5 better, so the J call may be wrong. The CDR3 extends over 15 amino acids. Germline V gene data show CDR1 as MNHEY and CDR2 as SMNVEV (reference sequence).

The chain couples TRBV4-2 to TRBJ1-2; the D gene is possibly TRBD1 (5 bases). Trimming removed 4 bases at V and 0 bases at J, with 12 bases between. The CDR3 totals 15 residues. Looked up from germline, CDR1 is LGHNA and CDR2 is YNFKEQ. CDR3 residues: CASSPGLTANYGYTF. CDR3 DNA: TGTGCCAGCAGCCCGGGACTCACAGCTAACTATGGCTACACCTTC.

For the CDR3, the DNA is TGTGCCAGCAGCCAGACTAGCGGGGGGTTACAGTACTTC. Translated, it gives CASSQTSGGLQYF. The rearrangement uses TRBV7-3 and TRBJ2-5; 13 positions agree with TRBD2. The trim removed 5 bases at V and 11 bases at J, leaving 5 bases unmatched. This CDR3 spans 13 amino acids. Germline CDR1 reads SGHTA; CDR2 reads FQGTGA.

The CDR3 sequence is CASSTRTGGKSYEQYF. The CDR3 DNA reads as TGTGCCAGTAGTACCAGGACAGGGGGGAAGTCCTACGAGCAGTACTTC. The chain has TRBV19 and TRBJ2-7, with 10 bases lining up with TRBD1. This CDR3 region has 16 residues. V gave up 4 bases and J gave up 1 base; unmatched junction bases: 7. The V gene's germline CDR1 is LNHDA and CDR2 SQIVND (reference sequence).

The J gene is TRBJ1-2, the V gene TRBV9; no reliable D call. CDR3 length equals 15 residues. Looked up from germline, CDR1 is SGDLS and CDR2 is YYNGEE. V gave up 4 bases and J gave up 3 bases, with 16 bases separating them. Here the CDR3 reads CASSPTPRTDYGYTF. Written as DNA, the CDR3 is TGTGCCAGCAGCCCTACCCCCAGGACGGACTATGGCTACACCTTC.

This chain connects TRBV20-1 to TRBJ2-3; 7 bases are a match to TRBD1. Germline V gives CDR1 DFQATT, CDR2 SNEGSKA (reference sequence). After removal of 6 bases from V and 2 bases from J, the junction contained 8 bases not matched to a gene. The CDR3 extends over 14 amino acids. This CDR3 is CSAKRQGSTDTQYF. The DNA for the CDR3 is TGCAGTGCCAAGCGACAGGGATCCACAGATACGCAGTATTTT.

In regard to this clonotype: At one boundary the junction diverges from the germline segment, which might be a read error. The J gene is TRBJ2-3, the V gene TRBV12-3 or TRBV12-4; 7 bases fit TRBD2. The CDR3 loop spans 15 amino acids. CDR3 sequence: CASSLLGGGTDTRYF. CDR3 coding DNA: TGTGCCAGCAGTTTACTGGGCGGGGGTACAGATACGCGGTATTTT.

About this clonotype: At one end the junction does not follow the germline gene, possibly because of a read error. The rearrangement uses TRBV13 and TRBJ2-7, with no clear D. Germline-derived CDR1 and CDR2 are PRHDT and FYEKMQ (reference sequence). This CDR3 is built from 13 residues. The CDR3 bases are TGTGCCAGCAGCTTAGCCAGTTCCTGCGAGCAGTACTTC. It codes for CASSLASSCEQYF.

This clonotype was counted between two and nine times. J is TRBJ2-5 and V is TRBV10-3; the D is unclear. The CDR3 totals 14 residues. Germline loops: CDR1 ENHRY, CDR2 SYGVKD. Trimming left V 6 bases short and J 0 bases short, with 11 bases between. The CDR3 reads CAIRSDRDQETQYF. CDR3 bases: TGTGCCATCAGATCGGACCGAGACCAAGAGACCCAGTACTTC.